The present T cell receptor (beta chain) was sequenced within a study of cytomegalovirus exposure and HLA in healthy donors. Findings and caveats of the study: Earlier findings revealed that most TCR beta V segments proved productive either about 87% or about 30% of the time. One cluster of highly shared sequence variants probably arose as a sequencing artifact.

Germline CDR1 and CDR2: SGHTA and FQGTGA. The CDR3 runs 14 residues. V shed 2 bases, J shed 6 bases, and the junction held 4 bases outside the gene matches. 60 Vbeta and 13 Jbeta primers were used in PCR. Assay: immunoSEQ multiplex PCR; the TCRdb copy retains only in-frame clones and omits some. The sample carries 130,000 or so clones, just under 85% recorded once. Comments on this clone: Its specificity is unknown.

The sequence was collected from a middle-aged woman in good health and CMV-seronegative. The chain uses TRBV7-3 and TRBJ2-1; 7 nucleotides agree with TRBD2. The sequenced sample was PBMCs. In DNA form, the CDR3 reads TGTGCCAGCAGCTTAGGGGGAGGGTCCAATGAGCAGTTCTTC. Its translation: CASSLGGGSNEQFF.